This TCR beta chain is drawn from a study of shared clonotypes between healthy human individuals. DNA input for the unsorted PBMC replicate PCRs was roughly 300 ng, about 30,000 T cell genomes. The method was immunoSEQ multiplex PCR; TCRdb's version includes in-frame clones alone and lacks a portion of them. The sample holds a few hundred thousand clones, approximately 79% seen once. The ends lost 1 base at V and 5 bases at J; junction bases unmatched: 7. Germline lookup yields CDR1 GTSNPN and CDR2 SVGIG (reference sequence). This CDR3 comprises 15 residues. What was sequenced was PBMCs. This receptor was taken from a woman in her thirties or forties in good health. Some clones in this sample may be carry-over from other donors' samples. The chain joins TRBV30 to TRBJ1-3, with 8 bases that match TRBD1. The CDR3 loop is CAWSARQGMRNTIYF. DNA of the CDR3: TGTGCCTGGAGTGCCCGACAGGGGATGAGAAACACCATATATTTT.